These T cell receptor beta chains were read from a single sample in a study of blood T cell repertoires in COVID-19. Produced via immunoSEQ multiplex PCR; TCRdb's table is partial and in-frame only. The sample includes 200,000 to 250,000 clones, approximately 78% of them seen just once. Sequenced sample: peripheral blood. Every receptor here comes from a woman older than 75 with acute or convalescent COVID-19. Both conserved end residues are part of each CDR3. The order of the fields is D gene, clone size, J gene, V gene, CDR3 length, CDR3 DNA, CDR3 protein. D genes are given only for firm matches. Clone size is shown for a subset of rows, as once, few, many or a class of expanded clone.

>NA|few|TRBJ2-5|TRBV6-5|15
TGTGCCAGCAGTCCCTCCCCCACAGGGTTGGAGACCCAGTACTTC
CASSPSPTGLETQYF
>NA|NA|TRBJ2-5|TRBV7-2|14
TGTGCCAGCAGCTTAGCATTCCACCAGGAGACCCAGTACTTC
CASSLAFHQETQYF
>TRBD1|few|TRBJ2-7|TRBV5-4|18
TGTGCCAGCAGCTTGGACCGGGACAGGGGGCGACCATACTACGAGCAGTACTTC
CASSLDRDRGRPYYEQYF
>NA|NA|TRBJ1-4|TRBV3-1/TRBV3-2|13
TGTGCCAGCAGCGTCCGCGGGAGTGGAAAACTGTTTTTT
CASSVRGSGKLFF
>TRBD2|NA|TRBJ2-2|TRBV9|17
TGTGCCAGCAGCGTGGCAGGACTAGCTGTGGGCACCGGGGAGCTGTTTTTT
CASSVAGLAVGTGELFF
>TRBD2|NA|TRBJ2-1|TRBV28|20
TGTGCCAGCAGTTTTAATTCCTGGGCTAGCGGGAGGCGTGGCTACAATGAGCAGTTCTTC
CASSFNSWASGRRGYNEQFF
>TRBD1|NA|TRBJ2-2|TRBV5-1|15
TGCGCCAGCAGCTTGACAGGGGTAGGAACCGGGGAGCTGTTTTTT
CASSLTGVGTGELFF
>NA|NA|TRBJ1-5|TRBV2|12
TGTGCCAGCAGGTGGACTGATCAGCCCCAGCATTTT
CASRWTDQPQHF
>NA|NA|TRBJ2-2|TRBV7-9|15
TGTGCCAGCAGCGTCGCAGGGAAGCTCACCGGGGAGCTGTTTTTT
CASSVAGKLTGELFF
>TRBD2|NA|TRBJ2-7|TRBV28|14
TGTGCCAGCACCCCGGCTCTAGCGGGAATCGAGCAGTACTTC
CASTPALAGIEQYF
>TRBD1|NA|TRBJ2-7|TRBV19|14
TGTGCCAGTAGTATAGGACAGGGGCTCTACGAGCAGTACTTC
CASSIGQGLYEQYF
>TRBD1|few|TRBJ2-7|TRBV5-1|15
TGCGCCAGCAGCTCCGAGCCAAGCTTGACAGGGTCGGAGTACTTC
CASSSEPSLTGSEYF
>NA|NA|TRBJ2-1|TRBV28|15
TGTGCCAGCAGTTTGGAAAGGGGCCGCTACAATGAGCAGTTCTTC
CASSLERGRYNEQFF
>TRBD1|few|TRBJ2-2|TRBV10-1|15
TGCGCCAGCAGGGACAGGGACCAGAACACCGGGGAGCTGTTTTTT
CASRDRDQNTGELFF
>NA|NA|TRBJ1-5|TRBV19|16
TGTGCCAGTAGTATCCCCTGGCAGAATAGCAATCAGCCCCAGCATTTT
CASSIPWQNSNQPQHF
>NA|NA|TRBJ1-6|TRBV28|14
TGTGCCAGCAGCCCCCAAGGGAGCAATTCACCCCTCCACTTT
CASSPQGSNSPLHF
>NA|NA|TRBJ2-5|TRBV11-3|15
TGTGCCAGCAGCTTAGGCCAGGGCGGCCAAGAGACCCAGTACTTC
CASSLGQGGQETQYF
>NA|NA|TRBJ2-2|TRBV7-9|15
TGTGCCAGCAGAGGAGGAAAAGAGAACACCGGGGAGCTGTTTTTT
CASRGGKENTGELFF
>NA|many|TRBJ1-1|TRBV6-6|14
TGTGCCAGCAGTTACACGGAGCCTAACACTGAAGCTTTCTTT
CASSYTEPNTEAFF
>TRBD1|NA|TRBJ2-7|TRBV19|13
TGTGCCAGTAGTTCGGGACAGGGAGGCGAGCAGTACTTC
CASSSGQGGEQYF
>TRBD2|NA|TRBJ2-7|TRBV6-5|15
TGTGCCAGCAGCCGACTAGCGGGAGATCATGGCGAGCAGTACTTC
CASSRLAGDHGEQYF
>NA|NA|TRBJ2-1|TRBV5-8|14
TGTGCCAGCAGCTTGGGCAGAAATTACAATGAGCAGTTCTTC
CASSLGRNYNEQFF
>NA|NA|TRBJ2-1|TRBV6-4|13
TGTGCCAGCAGTCTGGACAGATACAATGAGCAGTTCTTC
CASSLDRYNEQFF
>NA|few|TRBJ1-4|TRBV3-1/TRBV3-2|15
TGTGCCAGCAGCCAAGAATGGGGACTTGGGGAAAAACTGTTTTTT
CASSQEWGLGEKLFF
>NA|NA|TRBJ2-2|TRBV14|13
TGTGCCAGCAGCCAAGCGGGGACCGGGGAGCTGTTTTTT
CASSQAGTGELFF
>NA|NA|TRBJ1-5|TRBV19|13
TGTGCCAGTAGTATCCAGGGCCCTCAGCCCCAGCATTTT
CASSIQGPQPQHF
>TRBD2|NA|TRBJ2-1|TRBV18|15
TGTGCCAGCTCACCTCGGGCTAGCGGTGACAATGAGCAGTTCTTC
CASSPRASGDNEQFF